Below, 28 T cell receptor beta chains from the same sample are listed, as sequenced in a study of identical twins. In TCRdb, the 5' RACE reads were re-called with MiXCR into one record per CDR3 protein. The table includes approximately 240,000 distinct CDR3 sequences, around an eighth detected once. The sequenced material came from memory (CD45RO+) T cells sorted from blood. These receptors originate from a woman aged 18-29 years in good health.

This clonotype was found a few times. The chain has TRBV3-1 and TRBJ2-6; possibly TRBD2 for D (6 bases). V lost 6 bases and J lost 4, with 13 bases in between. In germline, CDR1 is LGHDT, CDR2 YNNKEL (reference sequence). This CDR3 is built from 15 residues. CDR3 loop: CASSGRGAGANVLTF. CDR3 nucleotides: TGTGCCAGCAGTGGGCGGGGAGCCGGGGCCAACGTCCTGACTTTC.

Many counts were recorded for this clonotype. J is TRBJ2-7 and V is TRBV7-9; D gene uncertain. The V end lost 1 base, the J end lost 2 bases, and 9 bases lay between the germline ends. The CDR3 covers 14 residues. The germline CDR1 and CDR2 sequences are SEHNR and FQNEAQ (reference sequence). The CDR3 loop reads CASSLDRKTYEQYF. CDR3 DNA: TGTGCCAGCAGCTTAGATCGCAAAACCTACGAGCAGTACTTC.

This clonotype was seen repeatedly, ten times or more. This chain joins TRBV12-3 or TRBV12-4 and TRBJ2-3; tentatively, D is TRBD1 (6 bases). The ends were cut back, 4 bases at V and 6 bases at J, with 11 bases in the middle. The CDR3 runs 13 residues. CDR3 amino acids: CASSSSGADTQYF. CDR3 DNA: TGTGCCAGCAGTTCGTCAGGGGCGGATACGCAGTATTTT.

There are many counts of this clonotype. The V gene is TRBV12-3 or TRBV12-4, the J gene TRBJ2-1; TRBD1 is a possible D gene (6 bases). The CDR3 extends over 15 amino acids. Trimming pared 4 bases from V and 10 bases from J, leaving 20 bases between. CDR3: CASSSSRQGSGEQFF. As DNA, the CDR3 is TGTGCCAGCAGTTCCTCGAGGCAGGGGTCCGGGGAGCAGTTCTTC.

CDR3 in DNA: TGCAGCGTTGAATCGGGGGGGGATACGCAGTATTTT. It codes for CSVESGGDTQYF. The chain links TRBV29-1 to TRBJ2-3, with 8 bases lining up with TRBD2. The V gene end was trimmed by 2 bases and the J gene end by 6 bases; junction bases not matched to a gene: 1. The CDR3 length is 12 residues. Per germline, CDR1 SQVTM and CDR2 ANQGSEA.

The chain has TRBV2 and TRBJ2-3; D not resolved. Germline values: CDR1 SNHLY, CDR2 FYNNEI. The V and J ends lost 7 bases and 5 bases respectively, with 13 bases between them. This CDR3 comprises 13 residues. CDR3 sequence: CASKSRVKDTQYF. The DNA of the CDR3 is TGTGCCAGCAAATCACGGGTCAAAGATACGCAGTATTTT. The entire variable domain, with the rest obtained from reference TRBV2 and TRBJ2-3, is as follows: EPEVTQTPSHQVTQMGQEVILRCVPISNHLYFYWYRQILGQKVEFLVSFYNNEISEKSEIFDDQFSVERPDGSNFTLKIRSTKLEDSAMYFCASKSRVKDTQYFGPGTRLTVL.

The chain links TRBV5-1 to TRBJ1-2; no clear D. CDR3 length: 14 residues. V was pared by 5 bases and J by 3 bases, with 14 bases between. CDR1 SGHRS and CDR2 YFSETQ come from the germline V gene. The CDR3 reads CASRAELTDYGYTF. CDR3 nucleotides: TGCGCCAGCAGGGCAGAGCTTACTGACTATGGCTACACCTTC.

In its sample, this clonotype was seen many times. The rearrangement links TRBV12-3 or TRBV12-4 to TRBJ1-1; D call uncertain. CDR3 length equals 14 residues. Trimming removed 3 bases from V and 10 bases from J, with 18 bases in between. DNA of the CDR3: TGTGCCAGCAGTTTGCGGGGAGGTTCACCCGGAGCTTTCTTT. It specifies CASSLRGGSPGAFF.

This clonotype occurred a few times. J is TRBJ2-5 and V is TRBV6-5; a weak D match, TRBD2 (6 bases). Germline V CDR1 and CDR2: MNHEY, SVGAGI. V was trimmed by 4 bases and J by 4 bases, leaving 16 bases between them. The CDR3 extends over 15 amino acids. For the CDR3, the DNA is TGTGCCAGCAGTTCTATAGCGGAGGGAGGAGAGACCCAGTACTTC. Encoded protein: CASSSIAEGGETQYF.

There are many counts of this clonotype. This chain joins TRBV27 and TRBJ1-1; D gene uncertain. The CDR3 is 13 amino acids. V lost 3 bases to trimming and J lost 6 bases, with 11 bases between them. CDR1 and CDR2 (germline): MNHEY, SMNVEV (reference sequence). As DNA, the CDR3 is TGTGCCAGCAGTTTCGGGGTTGGGGCTGAAGCTTTCTTT. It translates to CASSFGVGAEAFF.

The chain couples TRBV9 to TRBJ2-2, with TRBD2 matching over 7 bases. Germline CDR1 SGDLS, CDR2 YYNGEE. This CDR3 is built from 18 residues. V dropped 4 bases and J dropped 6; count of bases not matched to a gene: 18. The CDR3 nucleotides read TGTGCCAGCAGCCCAGCGGGGACGCACCCTTCGTTGGCCGGGGAGCTGTTTTTT. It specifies CASSPAGTHPSLAGELFF.

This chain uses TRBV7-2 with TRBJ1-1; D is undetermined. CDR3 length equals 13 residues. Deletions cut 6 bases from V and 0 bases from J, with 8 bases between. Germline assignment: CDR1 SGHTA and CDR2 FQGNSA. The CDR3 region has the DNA TGTGCCAGCAGTTATGAGCTGAACACTGAAGCTTTCTTT. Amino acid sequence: CASSYELNTEAFF. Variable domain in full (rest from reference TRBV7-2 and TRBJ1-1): GAGVSQSPSNKVTEKGKDVELRCDPISGHTALYWYRQSLGQGLEFLIYFQGNSAPDKSGLPSDRFSAERTGGSVSTLTIQRTQQEDSAVYLCASSYELNTEAFFGQGTRLTVV.

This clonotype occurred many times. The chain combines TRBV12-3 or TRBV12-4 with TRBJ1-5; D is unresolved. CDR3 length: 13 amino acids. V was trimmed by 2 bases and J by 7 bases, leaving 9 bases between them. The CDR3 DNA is TGTGCCAGCAGTTTATCGCGGATCCAGCCCCAGCATTTT. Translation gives CASSLSRIQPQHF.

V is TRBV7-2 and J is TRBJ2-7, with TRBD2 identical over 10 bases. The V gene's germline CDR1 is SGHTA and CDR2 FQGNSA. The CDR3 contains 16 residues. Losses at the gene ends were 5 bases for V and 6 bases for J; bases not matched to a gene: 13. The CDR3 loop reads CASSPQPSGGGSEQYF. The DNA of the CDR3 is TGTGCCAGCAGCCCACAACCTAGCGGGGGTGGGAGCGAGCAGTACTTC.

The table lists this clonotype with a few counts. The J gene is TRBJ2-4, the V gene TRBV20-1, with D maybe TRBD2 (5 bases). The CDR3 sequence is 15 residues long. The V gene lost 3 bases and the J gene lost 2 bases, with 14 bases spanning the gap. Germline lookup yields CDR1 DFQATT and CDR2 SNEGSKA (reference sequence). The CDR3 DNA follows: TGCAGTGCTAGTCGCCCGGGGATGTCCAAAAACATTCAGTACTTC. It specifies CSASRPGMSKNIQYF.

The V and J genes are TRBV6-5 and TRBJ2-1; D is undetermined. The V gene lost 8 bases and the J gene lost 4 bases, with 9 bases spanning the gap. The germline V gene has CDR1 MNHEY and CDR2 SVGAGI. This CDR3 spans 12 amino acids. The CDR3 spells CASASRYNEQFF. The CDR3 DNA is TGTGCCAGCGCGAGTAGGTACAATGAGCAGTTCTTC.

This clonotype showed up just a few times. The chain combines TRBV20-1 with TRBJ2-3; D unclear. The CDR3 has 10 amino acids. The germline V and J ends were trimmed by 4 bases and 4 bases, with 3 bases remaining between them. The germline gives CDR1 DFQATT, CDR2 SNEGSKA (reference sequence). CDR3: CSATSDTQYF. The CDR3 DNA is TGCAGTGCTACCTCAGATACGCAGTATTTT.

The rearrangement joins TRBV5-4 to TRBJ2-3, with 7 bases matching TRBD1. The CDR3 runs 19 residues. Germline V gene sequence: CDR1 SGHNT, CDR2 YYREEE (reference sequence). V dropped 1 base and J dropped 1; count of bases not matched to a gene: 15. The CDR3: CASSLSDRALLRGTDTQYF. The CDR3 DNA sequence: TGTGCCAGCAGCTTGTCCGACAGGGCCCTTCTCCGAGGCACAGATACGCAGTATTTT.

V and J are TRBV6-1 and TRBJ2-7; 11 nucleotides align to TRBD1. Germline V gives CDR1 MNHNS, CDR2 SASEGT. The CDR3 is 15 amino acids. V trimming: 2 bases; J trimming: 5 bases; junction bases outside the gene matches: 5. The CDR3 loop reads CASSELGQGANEQYF. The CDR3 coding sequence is TGTGCCAGCAGTGAACTTGGACAGGGGGCGAACGAGCAGTACTTC.

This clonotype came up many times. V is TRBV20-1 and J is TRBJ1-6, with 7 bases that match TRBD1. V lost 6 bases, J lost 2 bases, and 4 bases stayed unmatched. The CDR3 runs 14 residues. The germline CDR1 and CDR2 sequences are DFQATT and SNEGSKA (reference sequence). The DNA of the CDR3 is TGCAGTGCCCCCAGGGGGGCCTATAATTCACCCCTCCACTTT. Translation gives CSAPRGAYNSPLHF.

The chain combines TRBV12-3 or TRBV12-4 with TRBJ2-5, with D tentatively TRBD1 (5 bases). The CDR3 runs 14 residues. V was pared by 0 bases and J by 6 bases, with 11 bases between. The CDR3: CASSLARGSQTQYF. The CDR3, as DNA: TGTGCCAGCAGTTTAGCTAGGGGAAGTCAGACCCAGTACTTC.

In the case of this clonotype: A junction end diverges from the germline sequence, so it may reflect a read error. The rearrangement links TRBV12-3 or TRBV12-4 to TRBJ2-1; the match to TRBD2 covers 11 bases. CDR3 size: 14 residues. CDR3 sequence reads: CASSIAGGPGEQFF. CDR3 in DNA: TGTGCCAGCAGTATAGCGGGAGGGCCGGGTGAGCAGTTCTTC.

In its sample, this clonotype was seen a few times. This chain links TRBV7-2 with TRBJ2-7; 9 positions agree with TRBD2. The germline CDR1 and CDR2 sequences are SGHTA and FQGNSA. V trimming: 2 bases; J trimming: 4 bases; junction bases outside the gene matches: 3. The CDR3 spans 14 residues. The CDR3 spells CASSLLAGLYEQYF. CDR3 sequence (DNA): TGTGCCAGCAGCTTACTAGCGGGGCTGTACGAGCAGTACTTC.

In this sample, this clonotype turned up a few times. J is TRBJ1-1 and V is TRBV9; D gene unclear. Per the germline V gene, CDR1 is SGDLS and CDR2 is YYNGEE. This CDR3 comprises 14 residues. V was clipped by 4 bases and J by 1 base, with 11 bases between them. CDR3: CASSPSARNTEAFF. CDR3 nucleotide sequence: TGTGCCAGCAGCCCATCGGCCAGGAACACTGAAGCTTTCTTT.

CDR3 DNA sequence: TGTGCCTGGAACTGGGGCTCCTACGAGCAGTACTTC. The encoded protein is CAWNWGSYEQYF. The rearrangement links TRBV30 to TRBJ2-7; the D is unclear. This CDR3 has 12 residues. The V gene lost 4 bases and the J gene lost 0 bases, with 7 bases spanning the gap. Germline V gene sequence: CDR1 GTSNPN, CDR2 SVGIG (reference sequence).

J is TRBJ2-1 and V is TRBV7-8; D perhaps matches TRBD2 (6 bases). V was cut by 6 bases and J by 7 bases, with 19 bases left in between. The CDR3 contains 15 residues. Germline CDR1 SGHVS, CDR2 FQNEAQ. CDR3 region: CASSPPPLSGNEQFF. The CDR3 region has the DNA TGTGCCAGCAGTCCACCCCCCCTTAGCGGTAATGAGCAGTTCTTC.

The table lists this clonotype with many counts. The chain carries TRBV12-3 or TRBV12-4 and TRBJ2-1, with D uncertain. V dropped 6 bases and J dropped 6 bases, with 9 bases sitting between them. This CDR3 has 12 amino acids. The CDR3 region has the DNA TGTGCCAGCAGCCACGGCCGCAATGAGCAGTTCTTC. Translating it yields CASSHGRNEQFF.

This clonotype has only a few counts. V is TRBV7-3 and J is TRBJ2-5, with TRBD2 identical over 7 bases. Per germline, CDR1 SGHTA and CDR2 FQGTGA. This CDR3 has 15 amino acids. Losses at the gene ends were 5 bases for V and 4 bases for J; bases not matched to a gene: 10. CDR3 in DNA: TGTGCCAGCAGCCTCGGGGGGATGAGACGAGAGACCCAGTACTTC. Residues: CASSLGGMRRETQYF. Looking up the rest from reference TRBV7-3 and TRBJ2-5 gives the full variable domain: GAGVSQTPSNKVTEKGKYVELRCDPISGHTALYWYRQSLGQGPEFLIYFQGTGAADDSGLPNDRFFAVRPEGSVSTLKIQRTERGDSAVYLCASSLGGMRRETQYFGPGTRLLVL.